Following are 11 T cell receptor beta chains from one sample sequenced in a study of blood T cell repertoires in COVID-19. TCRdb's copy holds only in-frame clones and misses some; the assay was immunoSEQ multiplex PCR. Of some 70,000 clones in the sample, about 89% are singletons; the top ten hold under 8.5%. Sequenced: peripheral blood. These receptor sequences come from a human donor in a cohort sampled during active COVID-19.

This rearrangement joins TRBV2 to TRBJ2-1; 7 nucleotides line up with TRBD2. The germline CDR1 and CDR2 sequences are SNHLY and FYNNEI. V shed 6 bases and J 5 bases; nucleotides not matched to a gene: 7. This CDR3 region has 14 residues. CDR3 amino acids: CASSDRGVNNEQFF. In DNA form, the CDR3 reads TGTGCCAGCAGCGACCGGGGGGTTAACAATGAGCAGTTCTTC.

The gene calls are TRBV19 and TRBJ1-2, with D perhaps TRBD1 (6 bases). CDR1 LNHDA and CDR2 SQIVND come from the germline V gene (reference sequence). There are 13 residues in the CDR3. V was cut by 0 bases and J by 7 bases, with 9 bases left in between. The CDR3 coding sequence is TGTGCCAGTAGTATAGAGGGGGCGCTTGGCTACACCTTC. Its translation is CASSIEGALGYTF. Drawing the rest from reference TRBV19 and TRBJ1-2, the complete variable domain is DGGITQSPKYLFRKEGQNVTLSCEQNLNHDAMYWYRQDPGQGLRLIYYSQIVNDFQKGDIAEGYSVSREKKESFPLTVTSAQKNPTAFYLCASSIEGALGYTFGSGTRLTVV.

The chain is built from TRBV19 and TRBJ2-1; 11 positions match TRBD2. V lost 4 bases and J lost 7; bases outside the gene matches: 3. CDR1 is LNHDA and CDR2 is SQIVND in the germline V gene (reference sequence). This CDR3 spans 14 amino acids. The CDR3 nucleotides read TGTGCCAGTAGTACTAGCGGGAGGAGAAATGAGCAGTTCTTC. Encoded protein: CASSTSGRRNEQFF.

V gene TRBV7-9 combines with J gene TRBJ1-5; D is uncertain. Germline CDR1 SEHNR, CDR2 FQNEAQ (reference sequence). CDR3 length equals 13 residues. V was pared by 1 base and J by 3 bases, with 4 bases between. CDR3 protein: CASSLGNNQPQHF. The CDR3 DNA sequence: TGTGCCAGCAGCTTAGGTAACAATCAGCCCCAGCATTTT.

This sequence joins TRBV7-2 and TRBJ1-5; D is unresolved. Germline values: CDR1 SGHTA, CDR2 FQGNSA. Trimming took off 5 bases at V and 7 bases at J, with 9 bases between the two ends. CDR3 length: 12 residues. In DNA form, the CDR3 reads TGTGCCAGCAGCCTTCCTAGGCAGCCCCAGCATTTT. Protein: CASSLPRQPQHF.

The V and J genes are TRBV6-6 and TRBJ1-1; no firm D call. CDR1 is MNHNY and CDR2 is SVGAGI in the germline V gene (reference sequence). Trimming left V 7 bases short and J 6 bases short, with 12 bases between. The CDR3 is made up of 12 amino acids. In DNA form, the CDR3 reads TGTGCCAGCAACGGCGATCGGGCTGAAGCTTTCTTT. Protein: CASNGDRAEAFF.

The chain uses TRBV5-1 and TRBJ2-3, with 13 bases identical to TRBD2. The V and J ends lost 8 bases and 4 bases, in that order; junction bases with no gene match: 4. Germline CDR1 SGHRS, CDR2 YFSETQ. The CDR3 sequence is 14 residues long. This CDR3 is CASQTSGRADTQYF. Here the CDR3 DNA reads TGCGCCAGTCAAACTAGCGGGAGGGCAGATACGCAGTATTTT.

V usage is TRBV30 and J usage is TRBJ2-1; 11 bases line up with TRBD2. The germline V gene encodes CDR1 GTSNPN and CDR2 SVGIG (reference sequence). J gave up 6 bases and V 0 bases, and 10 bases lay outside the gene matches. The CDR3 totals 17 residues. The CDR3 loop is CAWSVDLAGGPRNEQFF. CDR3 DNA: TGTGCCTGGAGTGTTGACCTAGCGGGAGGCCCGCGCAATGAGCAGTTCTTC.

The gene calls are TRBV7-2 and TRBJ1-4; 7 bases fit TRBD1. Trimming cost V 5 bases and J 5 bases; bases outside gene matches: 8. Germline V gene data show CDR1 as SGHTA and CDR2 as FQGNSA. The CDR3 loop spans 15 amino acids. CDR3 loop: CASSVNRGVNEKLFF. CDR3 DNA: TGTGCCAGCAGCGTCAACAGGGGAGTGAATGAAAAACTGTTTTTT.

This sequence joins TRBV6-6 and TRBJ1-3; the match to TRBD1 covers 9 bases. The V and J ends lost 6 bases and 0 bases, in that order; junction bases with no gene match: 6. The germline V gene has CDR1 MNHNY and CDR2 SVGAGI (reference sequence). This CDR3 contains 16 residues. CDR3 in amino acids: CASRRGQGYSGNTIYF. As DNA, the CDR3 is TGTGCCAGCAGGAGGGGACAGGGTTACTCTGGAAACACCATATATTTT.

Here the CDR3 reads CASSYSTRGLGAFF. CDR3 sequence (DNA): TGTGCCAGCAGTTACTCGACCAGGGGATTAGGAGCTTTCTTT. This chain connects TRBV6-5 to TRBJ1-1; D perhaps matches TRBD1 (6 bases). V lost 0 bases to trimming and J lost 10 bases, with 15 bases between them. Germline V gene data show CDR1 as MNHEY and CDR2 as SVGAGI. This CDR3 region has 14 residues.